Presented here are 10 T cell receptor beta chains from one specimen sequenced in a study of blood T cell repertoires in COVID-19. TCRdb's table, derived via immunoSEQ multiplex PCR, lists solely in-frame clones and lacks some. The sample consists of over 130,000 clones, around nine tenths of them appearing once. Sequencing was carried out using peripheral blood. The receptors stem from a man aged 55 to 70 with active or convalescent COVID-19.

The chain joins TRBV30 to TRBJ1-5; 9 nucleotides align to TRBD1. Germline lookup yields CDR1 GTSNPN and CDR2 SVGIG (reference sequence). This CDR3 is 14 amino acids long. Trimming cost V 0 bases and J 6 bases; bases outside gene matches: 3. The CDR3 DNA follows: TGTGCCTGGAGTGTCGACAGGGGGGCTCAGCCCCAGCATTTT. This encodes CAWSVDRGAQPQHF.

The V and J genes are TRBV9 and TRBJ2-7; 8 bases agree with TRBD1. V lost 4 bases, J lost 6 bases, and 3 bases stayed unmatched. The CDR3 is made up of 12 amino acids. The germline gives CDR1 SGDLS, CDR2 YYNGEE. The CDR3 DNA reads TGTGCCAGCAGCCTAGGACAGGGCGAGCAGTACTTC. This translates into CASSLGQGEQYF.

This chain connects TRBV4-1 to TRBJ2-5; TRBD2 matches 10 bases. Germline CDR1 reads MGHRA; CDR2 reads YSYEKL. The V gene end was trimmed by 3 bases and the J gene end by 2 bases; junction bases not matched to a gene: 6. The CDR3 length is 16 residues. CDR3 amino acids: CASSQDGTSDQETQYF. CDR3 in DNA: TGCGCCAGCAGCCAGGACGGGACTAGCGATCAAGAGACCCAGTACTTC.

The genes are TRBV19 and TRBJ2-3; possible D gene TRBD2, 6 bases. CDR1 is LNHDA and CDR2 is SQIVND in the germline V gene (reference sequence). Deletions cut 3 bases from V and 6 bases from J, with 16 bases between. CDR3 length equals 15 residues. CDR3 sequence reads: CASSMTRRGADTQYF. CDR3 nucleotide sequence: TGTGCCAGTAGTATGACCCGGAGGGGTGCGGATACGCAGTATTTT.

This clone was seen just once. V is TRBV28 and J is TRBJ2-2, with D possibly being TRBD1 (5 bases). Trimming cost V 4 bases and J 1 base, with 10 bases left between them. Germline lookup yields CDR1 MDHEN and CDR2 SYDVKM. The CDR3 covers 15 residues. The CDR3 loop reads CASSSQGWNTGELFF. The CDR3 nucleotides read TGTGCCAGCAGTTCCCAGGGTTGGAACACCGGGGAGCTGTTTTTT.

The chain recombines TRBV4-3 with TRBJ2-1; TRBD2 aligns across 10 bases. Germline values: CDR1 LGHNA, CDR2 YSLEER. The CDR3 is 16 residues long. Unmatched junction bases numbered 9, after V lost 0 bases and J lost 10 bases. The CDR3 sequence is CASSQDSASGGGEQFF. CDR3 in DNA: TGCGCCAGCAGCCAAGACTCGGCTAGCGGGGGCGGAGAGCAGTTCTTC.

The chain couples TRBV19 to TRBJ2-7; 8 bases are shared with TRBD1. The CDR3 runs 16 residues. The V gene end was trimmed by 7 bases and the J gene end by 0 bases; junction bases not matched to a gene: 11. Germline V gene data show CDR1 as LNHDA and CDR2 as SQIVND (reference sequence). As DNA, the CDR3 is TGTGCCAGTAACCCCGGACAGGGAAGAGGCTCCTACGAGCAGTACTTC. It specifies CASNPGQGRGSYEQYF. Filled out from reference TRBV19 and TRBJ2-7, the complete variable domain reads DGGITQSPKYLFRKEGQNVTLSCEQNLNHDAMYWYRQDPGQGLRLIYYSQIVNDFQKGDIAEGYSVSREKKESFPLTVTSAQKNPTAFYLCASNPGQGRGSYEQYFGPGTRLTVT.

As DNA, the CDR3 is TGTGCCAGCAGTGCCACAACAGTCCTCAATGAGCAGTTCTTC. This encodes CASSATTVLNEQFF. The J gene is TRBJ2-1, the V gene TRBV2; D is uncertain. The CDR3 loop spans 14 amino acids. V was shortened by 4 bases and J by 6 bases, with 13 bases between the two germline ends. Germline V gene lookup returns CDR1 SNHLY and CDR2 FYNNEI.

The chain combines TRBV28 with TRBJ1-4; TRBD1 might be the D (5 bases). Trimming removed 8 bases at V and 4 bases at J, with 11 bases between. The CDR3 runs to 13 residues. Germline V gene data show CDR1 as MDHEN and CDR2 as SYDVKM. The CDR3 DNA is TGTGCCAGCGGGGAGGGGTTTAATGAAAAACTGTTTTTT. It is translated as CASGEGFNEKLFF. The whole variable domain, remainder taken from reference TRBV28 and TRBJ1-4, is DVKVTQSSRYLVKRTGEKVFLECVQDMDHENMFWYRQDPGLGLRLIYFSYDVKMKEKGDIPEGYSVSREKKERFSLILESASTNQTSMYLCASGEGFNEKLFFGSGTQLSVL.

V gene TRBV9 combines with J gene TRBJ1-5; D is possibly TRBD1 (6 bases). Germline loops: CDR1 SGDLS, CDR2 YYNGEE. The length of the CDR3 is 15 residues. V gave up 3 bases and J gave up 0 bases, with 10 bases separating them. This chain's CDR3 is CASSEGGNSNQPQHF. The CDR3 bases are TGTGCCAGCAGCGAGGGGGGGAATAGCAATCAGCCCCAGCATTTT. Combining the CDR3 with reference TRBV9 and TRBJ1-5 gives the whole variable domain DSGVTQTPKHLITATGQRVTLRCSPRSGDLSVYWYQQSLDQGLQFLIQYYNGEERAKGNILERFSAQQFPDLHSELNLSSLELGDSALYFCASSEGGNSNQPQHFGDGTRLSIL.